The 32 T cell receptor beta chains in this list originate from one sample, sequenced in a study of cytomegalovirus exposure and HLA in healthy donors. The PCR made use of 60 Vbeta and 13 Jbeta primers. Only in-frame clones appear in the TCRdb table, and some are missing; sequencing was by immunoSEQ multiplex PCR. This table has approximately 110,000 clones, roughly 14% appearing once. The sequenced sample was PBMCs. The source is a woman aged 18 to 35 in good health and CMV-seronegative.

This clone was counted between two and nine times. V and J are TRBV29-1 and TRBJ2-2, with 7 bases matching TRBD1. The CDR3 contains 17 residues. The junction had 12 bases not matched to a gene; V was cut back by 2 bases and J by 3 bases. Per the germline V gene, CDR1 is SQVTM and CDR2 is ANQGSEA. The CDR3 sequence: CSVEPRRTGVDTGELFF. The CDR3, as DNA: TGCAGCGTTGAACCCCGTCGAACAGGGGTGGACACCGGGGAGCTGTTTTTT.

V usage is TRBV7-9 and J usage is TRBJ2-1; 7 bases fit TRBD2. After removal of 3 bases from V and 4 bases from J, the junction contained 3 bases not matched to a gene. The CDR3 extends over 14 amino acids. CDR1 is SEHNR and CDR2 is FQNEAQ in the germline V gene (reference sequence). CDR3 sequence reads: CASSFGGGYNEQFF. In DNA form, the CDR3 reads TGTGCCAGCAGCTTTGGCGGGGGATACAATGAGCAGTTCTTC.

The genes are TRBV7-9 and TRBJ2-1; possibly TRBD2 for D (7 bases). The CDR3 is 15 residues long. V shed 5 bases and J shed 5 bases, with 16 bases lying between them. CDR1 is SEHNR, CDR2 FQNEAQ, per germline (reference sequence). The CDR3 bases are TGTGCCAGCAGCCCCGGGGGAGGGGGGGACAATGAGCAGTTCTTC. Amino acid sequence: CASSPGGGGDNEQFF.

This clone was seen only a few times. A junction boundary mismatches the germline segment, possibly from a read error. V and J are TRBV7-7 and TRBJ2-7; perhaps TRBD1 as D (5 bases). CDR1 is SSHAT, CDR2 FNYEAQ, per germline (reference sequence). The length of the CDR3 is 15 residues. CDR3 bases: TGTGCTAGCAGCGAAGGGGCCGGCCAAACCTACGAGCAGTACTTC. This codes for CASSEGAGQTYEQYF.

This clone was seen a handful of times. The DNA of the CDR3 is TGTGCCAGCAGCTTCCGGACAGGGGGGATGAACACTGAAGCTTTCTTT. It translates to CASSFRTGGMNTEAFF. This sequence joins TRBV7-9 and TRBJ1-1, with TRBD1 matching 10 bases. In germline, CDR1 is SEHNR, CDR2 FQNEAQ (reference sequence). The ends lost 3 bases at V and 0 bases at J; junction bases unmatched: 4. This CDR3 has 16 residues.

Comments on this clone: This specimen includes other DNA sequences encoding the same CDR3. The chain recombines TRBV7-9 with TRBJ1-5, with a possible D match to TRBD1 (5 bases). Germline loops: CDR1 SEHNR, CDR2 FQNEAQ (reference sequence). V dropped 5 bases and J dropped 4 bases, with 9 bases sitting between them. The CDR3 is made up of 13 amino acids. The chain's CDR3 is CASSPGGNQPQHF. CDR3 in DNA: TGTGCCAGCAGCCCGGGGGGGAATCAGCCCCAGCATTTT.

The table lists this clone with a few counts. This sequence joins TRBV2 and TRBJ2-2; the match to TRBD2 covers 10 bases. Germline CDR1 reads SNHLY; CDR2 reads FYNNEI. The CDR3 loop spans 19 amino acids. Losses at the gene ends were 2 bases for V and 4 bases for J; bases not matched to a gene: 13. CDR3 residues: CASSERLSGRARGTGELFF. CDR3 bases: TGTGCCAGCAGTGAACGGCTGAGCGGGAGGGCCCGGGGCACCGGGGAGCTGTTTTTT.

This clone has only a few counts. The rearrangement links TRBV28 to TRBJ1-5; the D is unclear. V was shortened by 4 bases and J by 3 bases, with 16 bases between the two germline ends. The CDR3 loop spans 16 amino acids. Germline V gene lookup returns CDR1 MDHEN and CDR2 SYDVKM. DNA for the CDR3: TGTGCCAGCAGTTCGCCCCTGGGCAGTTACAATCAGCCCCAGCATTTT. Translating it yields CASSSPLGSYNQPQHF.

The table lists this clone with a few counts. This sequence joins TRBV7-9 and TRBJ2-7; tentative D call: TRBD1 (5 bases). V lost 2 bases, J lost 1 base, and 12 bases lay in between. Germline CDR1 SEHNR, CDR2 FQNEAQ (reference sequence). The CDR3 length is 15 residues. CDR3 sequence reads: CASSLPEQGSYEQYF. Written as DNA, the CDR3 is TGTGCCAGCAGCTTACCGGAGCAGGGATCCTACGAGCAGTACTTC.

V gene TRBV28 combines with J gene TRBJ2-1; possible D gene TRBD1, 7 bases. V lost 6 bases, J lost 7 bases, and 16 bases lay in between. The CDR3 runs 14 residues. The germline V gene encodes CDR1 MDHEN and CDR2 SYDVKM. The CDR3, as DNA: TGTGCCAGCAGGCGGGACAGCGATTATAATGAGCAGTTCTTC. Its translation is CASRRDSDYNEQFF.

This clone was counted between two and nine times. The rearrangement links TRBV19 to TRBJ2-3; 8 nucleotides agree with TRBD1. The CDR3 extends over 13 amino acids. With V trimmed by 9 bases and J by 4 bases, 6 bases remained unmatched. Germline-derived CDR1 and CDR2 are LNHDA and SQIVND (reference sequence). Here the CDR3 reads CASRTGNSDTQYF. For the CDR3, the DNA is TGTGCCAGCCGGACAGGGAATTCAGATACGCAGTATTTT.

The chain employs TRBV6-6 and TRBJ2-1; TRBD1 agrees at 8 bases. Germline lookup yields CDR1 MNHNY and CDR2 SVGAGI (reference sequence). The CDR3 covers 14 residues. The junction had 8 bases not matched to a gene; V was cut back by 9 bases and J by 4 bases. The DNA of the CDR3 is TGTGCCAGTCTACCGGGACAGGTATACAATGAGCAGTTCTTC. Translating it yields CASLPGQVYNEQFF.

As concerns this clone: The same CDR3 can be traced to other DNA sequences in this sample. This rearrangement joins TRBV9 to TRBJ2-3; D is unresolved. Trimming left V 0 bases short and J 1 base short, with 3 bases between. Per the germline V gene, CDR1 is SGDLS and CDR2 is YYNGEE. The CDR3 length is 13 residues. The CDR3 spells CASSVGGTDTQYF. In DNA, the CDR3 is TGTGCCAGCAGCGTAGGCGGCACAGATACGCAGTATTTT.

This rearrangement joins TRBV7-8 to TRBJ1-1; D uncertain. The germline V gene has CDR1 SGHVS and CDR2 FQNEAQ. The V gene lost 5 bases and the J gene lost 8 bases, with 12 bases spanning the gap. The CDR3 has 12 residues. The CDR3 coding sequence is TGTGCCAGCAGCAAACACCGTTTAGAAGCTTTCTTT. Its protein product is CASSKHRLEAFF.

V and J are TRBV10-2 and TRBJ1-2, with D perhaps matching TRBD1 (6 bases). V lost 0 bases, J lost 6 bases, and 11 bases lay in between. This CDR3 has 14 amino acids. Germline V gives CDR1 WSHSY, CDR2 SAAADI. In DNA form, the CDR3 reads TGCGCCAGCAGTGAGTCCACAGGGAAGGATGGCTACACCTTC. Residues: CASSESTGKDGYTF.

This clone was seen only once. This CDR3 reads CATSRGTGKLFF. The CDR3, as DNA: TGTGCCACCAGCAGGGGGACAGGAAAACTGTTTTTT. The chain carries TRBV15 and TRBJ1-4, with 8 bases fitting TRBD1. This CDR3 has 12 amino acids. Germline V gives CDR1 LNHNV, CDR2 YYDKDF (reference sequence). The ends lost 3 bases at V and 10 bases at J; junction bases unmatched: 1.

This clone was observed a handful of times. The rearrangement links TRBV2 to TRBJ1-5; D possibly corresponds to TRBD1 (5 bases). The germline V gene has CDR1 SNHLY and CDR2 FYNNEI. The CDR3 spans 16 residues. Deletions cut 5 bases from V and 2 bases from J, with 16 bases between. The CDR3 here is CASSPPGGMGNQPQHF. The CDR3, as DNA: TGTGCCAGCAGTCCCCCCGGGGGGATGGGCAATCAGCCCCAGCATTTT.

The sample holds one count of this clone. The identical CDR3 is also encoded by other nucleotide sequences in the sample. The V gene is TRBV7-6, the J gene TRBJ2-2; TRBD2 might be the D (6 bases). Germline V gives CDR1 SGHVS, CDR2 FNYEAQ. The CDR3 runs 16 residues. Deletions cut 6 bases from V and 3 bases from J, with 17 bases between. CDR3 sequence (DNA): TGTGCCAGCAGTCCGCCTCGGAGGGGAGACACCGGGGAGCTGTTTTTT. This translates into CASSPPRRGDTGELFF.

This clone was seen only a few times. V gene TRBV7-2 combines with J gene TRBJ1-2; 7 nucleotides match TRBD1. The CDR3 length is 14 residues. Per germline, CDR1 SGHTA and CDR2 FQGNSA. V gave up 6 bases and J gave up 1 base; unmatched junction bases: 5. CDR3 DNA sequence: TGTGCCAGCAGTCCGGACAGGCTTAACTATGGCTACACCTTC. The encoded protein is CASSPDRLNYGYTF.

The J gene is TRBJ1-5, the V gene TRBV6-1, with D unclear. Germline assignment: CDR1 MNHNS and CDR2 SASEGT. Trimming left V 4 bases short and J 2 bases short, with 12 bases between. The CDR3 consists of 15 residues. CDR3 amino acids: CASSVPSGGNQPQHF. Written as DNA, the CDR3 is TGTGCCAGCAGTGTACCATCGGGTGGCAATCAGCCCCAGCATTTT.

The chain recombines TRBV7-9 with TRBJ1-2, with D tentatively TRBD1 (5 bases). This CDR3 is 14 amino acids long. Germline CDR1 is SEHNR and CDR2 is FQNEAQ (reference sequence). The ends were cut back, 5 bases at V and 4 bases at J, with 14 bases in the middle. The CDR3 DNA follows: TGTGCCAGCAGCACGACGACAGACCTCTATGGCTACACCTTC. Protein sequence: CASSTTTDLYGYTF.

This clone was picked up a small number of times. This chain uses TRBV25-1 with TRBJ1-4, with TRBD1 as a possible D gene (6 bases). The germline CDR1 and CDR2 sequences are MGHDK and SYGVNS. The CDR3 has 15 amino acids. V shed 1 base and J shed 6 bases, with 12 bases lying between them. As DNA, the CDR3 is TGTGCCAGCAGTGAATGGGCAGGGGCCCATGAAAAACTGTTTTTT. Protein sequence: CASSEWAGAHEKLFF.

The V call is TRBV28, the J call TRBJ2-5, with TRBD2 identical over 10 bases. CDR3 length: 15 amino acids. The germline V gene has CDR1 MDHEN and CDR2 SYDVKM. Germline trimming cut 6 bases from V and 4 bases from J; bases unmatched to any gene: 8. CDR3 protein: CASRASGSAGETQYF. Written as DNA, the CDR3 is TGTGCCAGCAGGGCTAGCGGGAGTGCGGGAGAGACCCAGTACTTC.

The V and J genes are TRBV28 and TRBJ1-3, with 7 bases lining up with TRBD1. The ends lost 4 bases at V and 3 bases at J; junction bases unmatched: 9. This CDR3 contains 16 residues. Looked up from germline, CDR1 is MDHEN and CDR2 is SYDVKM. This chain's CDR3 is CASSSIRGLLGNTIYF. CDR3 bases: TGTGCCAGCAGTTCCATTAGGGGGCTACTTGGAAACACCATATATTTT.

This clone was seen only a few times. This chain uses TRBV28 with TRBJ2-7; 11 bases are a match to TRBD1. The V gene's germline CDR1 is MDHEN and CDR2 SYDVKM. CDR3 length: 15 amino acids. V was pared by 5 bases and J by 2 bases, with 5 bases of the junction left unmatched. CDR3 sequence: CASSRTGGLTYEQYF. CDR3 coding DNA: TGTGCCAGCAGTCGGACAGGGGGCCTAACCTACGAGCAGTACTTC.

This clone was counted a few times. The chain recombines TRBV5-1 with TRBJ2-2; 13 bases are shared with TRBD2. This CDR3 region has 18 residues. CDR1 and CDR2 from the germline V gene are SGHRS and YFSETQ. The J segment lost 2 bases and the V segment lost 0 bases, leaving 4 bases of the junction unmatched. Written as DNA, the CDR3 is TGCGCCAGCAGCTTGGTGGGGACTAGCGGGACAAACACCGGGGAGCTGTTTTTT. This translates into CASSLVGTSGTNTGELFF.

The V gene is TRBV27, the J gene TRBJ2-7; perhaps TRBD2 as D (6 bases). Germline CDR1 and CDR2: MNHEY and SMNVEV (reference sequence). V was trimmed by 4 bases and J by 3 bases, leaving 10 bases between them. CDR3 length: 13 amino acids. The CDR3 sequence is CASSSGLFYEQYF. CDR3 sequence (DNA): TGTGCCAGCAGTTCAGGACTATTCTACGAGCAGTACTTC.

The rearrangement joins TRBV6-1 to TRBJ1-4, with D perhaps matching TRBD1 (6 bases). CDR1 is MNHNS and CDR2 is SASEGT in the germline V gene. V shed 6 bases and J shed 6 bases, with 14 bases lying between them. The CDR3 spans 14 residues. CDR3 sequence reads: CASRGEQGYEKLFF. Written as DNA, the CDR3 is TGTGCCAGCAGGGGGGAACAGGGCTATGAAAAACTGTTTTTT.

This clone was picked up one time. The genes are TRBV10-2 and TRBJ2-7, with TRBD2 matching over 8 bases. CDR1 and CDR2 from the germline V gene are WSHSY and SAAADI. Losses at the gene ends were 10 bases for V and 6 bases for J; bases not matched to a gene: 14. This CDR3 spans 14 amino acids. The CDR3 protein is CATGGGGAPPEQYF. The CDR3, as DNA: TGCGCCACCGGGGGGGGCGGGGCCCCCCCCGAGCAGTACTTC.

The rearrangement joins TRBV28 to TRBJ1-1; TRBD1 might be the D (5 bases). Trimming stripped 5 bases from V and 1 base from J, with 11 bases between. This CDR3 region has 14 residues. The germline V gene has CDR1 MDHEN and CDR2 SYDVKM. The CDR3 reads CASSPGWGNTEAFF. CDR3 sequence (DNA): TGTGCCAGCAGTCCAGGGTGGGGGAACACTGAAGCTTTCTTT.

CDR3 amino acids: CASSSGAIYGYTF. The CDR3 DNA follows: TGTGCCAGCAGCTCAGGGGCGATCTATGGCTACACCTTC. The gene calls are TRBV7-9 and TRBJ1-2, with D possibly being TRBD1 (6 bases). Germline loops: CDR1 SEHNR, CDR2 FQNEAQ (reference sequence). Trimming took off 4 bases at V and 4 bases at J, with 10 bases between the two ends. The CDR3 length is 13 residues. Supplemented by reference TRBV7-9 and TRBJ1-2, the full variable domain reads DTGVSQNPRHKITKRGQNVTFRCDPISEHNRLYWYRQTLGQGPEFLTYFQNEAQLEKSRLLSDRFSAERPKGSFSTLEIQRTEQGDSAMYLCASSSGAIYGYTFGSGTRLTVV.

This clone was counted only a few times. The chain has TRBV28 and TRBJ1-2; D is unresolved. V was cut by 7 bases and J by 4 bases, with 7 bases left in between. This CDR3 is built from 11 residues. Germline V gene sequence: CDR1 MDHEN, CDR2 SYDVKM. CDR3 DNA sequence: TGTGCCAGCATGGGCATCTATGGCTACACCTTC. Amino acid sequence: CASMGIYGYTF.